The source of this T cell receptor beta chain is a study of cytomegalovirus exposure and HLA in healthy donors (dated by TCRdb to 2016 to 2017). With regard to the full study: A later analysis indicated that the 95 to 150 validation repertoires were generated on the platform also employed for the approximately 700 repertoires of the first cohort. The study aimed to test whether signatures of past pathogen exposure could be identified by cataloging public T cell receptors. Along with the roughly 710-subject first cohort, a separate validation cohort of over 90 different subjects was used. To predict cytomegalovirus infection status, the study combined high-throughput TCR immunosequencing, statistical association of individual TCRs with disease status, and machine learning. General findings and caveats noted by the study authors: The authors suggested that the approach could potentially be generalized to other disease states and immunological phenotypes. A few of the identified cytomegalovirus-associated TCR beta chains were confirmed in vitro to be specific for cytomegalovirus antigens. Subsequent analysis determined that TCRs grouped into clusters in the first cohort also showed a tendency toward co-occurrence across the approximately 120 validation repertoires, and 94% of cluster scores exceeded 0. In both the original and validation cohorts, the classifier was reported to diagnose cytomegalovirus status with high specificity and sensitivity. A later analysis lacked HLA typing for the validation cohort, so it scored co-occurrence in that cohort across all 110 or so repertoires. Most TCR sequences were seen in very few donors, while some public TCRs were found in many individuals. A total of 164 TCR beta chains were listed by the study as associated with cytomegalovirus.

The method was the immunoSEQ multiplex PCR assay. As for how the authors treated the data: A statistical classification framework was developed to diagnose cytomegalovirus status using the catalog of TCR beta chain sequences. TCRdb carries this immuneACCESS record with in-frame sequences only. Its versions omit some clonotypes, under half of them owing to an unresolved V gene in the studies checked, with the rest unexplained. V and J calls and clone size come straight from that table; D and trimming were deduced from the DNA. Within this sample are about 250,000 clones, with approximately 90% of them counted one time only. Approximately 2.5% of the sample comes from the top ten. Taken from the germline V gene, the CDR1 and CDR2 loops are SGHRS and YFSETQ. From its cysteine to its phenylalanine, the CDR3 spans 16 amino acids. Solely the CDR3 DNA is kept, with 48 bases framed from the first base. After removal of 4 bases from V and 1 base from J, the junction retains 7 bases not matched to a gene.

The donors were included in the validation cohort of 90 to 150 subjects, a group kept apart from the approximately 650-subject first cohort. Note on this clone: Its antigen is unknown. Base-call qualities are not available, and no considerably larger clone is one nucleotide away.

The receptor chain draws on TRBV5-1 and TRBJ2-3, with 9 central nucleotides matching TRBD2. The sequenced material came from PBMCs. This clonotype originated in a man in his late teens or twenties in good health and CMV-seronegative. The DNA sequence is as follows: TGCGCCAGCAGCCCCGAGGCTAGCGGGGGCACAGATACGCAGTATTTT. Translated, it reads CASSPEASGGTDTQYF.